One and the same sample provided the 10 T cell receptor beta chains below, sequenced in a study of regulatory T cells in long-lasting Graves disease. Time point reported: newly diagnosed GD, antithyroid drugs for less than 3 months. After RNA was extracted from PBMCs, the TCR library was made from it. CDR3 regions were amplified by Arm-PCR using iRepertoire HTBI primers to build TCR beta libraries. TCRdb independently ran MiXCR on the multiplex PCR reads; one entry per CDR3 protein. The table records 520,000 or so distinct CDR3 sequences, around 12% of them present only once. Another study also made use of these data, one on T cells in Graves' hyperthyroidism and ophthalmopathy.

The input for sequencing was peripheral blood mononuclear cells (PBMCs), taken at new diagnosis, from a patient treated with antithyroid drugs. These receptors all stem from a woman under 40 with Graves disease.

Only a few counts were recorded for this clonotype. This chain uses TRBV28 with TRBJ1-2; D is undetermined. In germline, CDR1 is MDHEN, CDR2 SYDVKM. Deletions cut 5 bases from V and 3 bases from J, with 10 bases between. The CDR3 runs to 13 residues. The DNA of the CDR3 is TGTGCCAGCAGTATCGACTACGACTATGGCTACACCTTC. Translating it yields CASSIDYDYGYTF.

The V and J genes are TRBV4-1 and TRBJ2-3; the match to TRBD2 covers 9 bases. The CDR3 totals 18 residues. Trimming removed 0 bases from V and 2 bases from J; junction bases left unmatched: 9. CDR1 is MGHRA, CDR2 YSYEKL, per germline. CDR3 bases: TGCGCCAGCAGCCAAGAAGGCCCTCTAGCGGGGTCCACAGATACGCAGTATTTT. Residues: CASSQEGPLAGSTDTQYF.

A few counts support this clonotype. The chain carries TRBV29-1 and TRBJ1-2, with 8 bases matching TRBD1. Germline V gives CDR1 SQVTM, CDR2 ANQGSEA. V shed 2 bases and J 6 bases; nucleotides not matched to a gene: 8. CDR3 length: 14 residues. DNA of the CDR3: TGCAGCGTTGAACCCCCCGAGGACAGGGATGGCTACACCTTC. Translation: CSVEPPEDRDGYTF.

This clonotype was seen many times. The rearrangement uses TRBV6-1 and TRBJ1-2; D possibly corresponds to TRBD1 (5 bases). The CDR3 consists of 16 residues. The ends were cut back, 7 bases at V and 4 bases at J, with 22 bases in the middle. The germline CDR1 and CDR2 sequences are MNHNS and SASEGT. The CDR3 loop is CASTAPPGRKSYGYTF. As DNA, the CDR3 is TGTGCCAGCACCGCGCCTCCGGGACGAAAATCCTATGGCTACACCTTC.

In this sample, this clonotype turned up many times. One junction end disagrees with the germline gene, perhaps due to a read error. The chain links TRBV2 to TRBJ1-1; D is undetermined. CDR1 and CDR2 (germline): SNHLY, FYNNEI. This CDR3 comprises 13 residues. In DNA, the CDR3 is TGTGCCAGCAGGGAAGAGAGGAACACTGAAGCTTTCTTT. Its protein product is CASREERNTEAFF.

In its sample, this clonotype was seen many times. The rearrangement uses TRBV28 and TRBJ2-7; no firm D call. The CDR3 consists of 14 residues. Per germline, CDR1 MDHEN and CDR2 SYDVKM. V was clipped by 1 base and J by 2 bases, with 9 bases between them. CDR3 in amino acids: CASSLLVGPYEQYF. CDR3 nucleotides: TGTGCCAGCAGTTTATTAGTCGGGCCCTACGAGCAGTACTTC.

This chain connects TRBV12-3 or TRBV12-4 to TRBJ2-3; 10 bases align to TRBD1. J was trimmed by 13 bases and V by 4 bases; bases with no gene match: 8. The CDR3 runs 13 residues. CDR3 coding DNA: TGTGCCAGCAGTTCCACTGACAGGGGGCAAGAGTATTTT. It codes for CASSSTDRGQEYF.

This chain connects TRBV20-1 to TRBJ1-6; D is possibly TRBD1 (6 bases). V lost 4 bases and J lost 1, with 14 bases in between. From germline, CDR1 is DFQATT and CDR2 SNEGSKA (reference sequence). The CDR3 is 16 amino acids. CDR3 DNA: TGCAGTGCTACCCGGCAGGGGCAATCCTATAATTCACCCCTCCACTTT. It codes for CSATRQGQSYNSPLHF.

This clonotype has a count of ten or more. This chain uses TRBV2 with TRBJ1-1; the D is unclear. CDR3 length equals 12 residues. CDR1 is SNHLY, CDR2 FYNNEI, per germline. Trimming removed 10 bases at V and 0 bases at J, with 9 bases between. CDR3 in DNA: TGTGCCACCTTTCGGGTGAACACTGAAGCTTTCTTT. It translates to CATFRVNTEAFF.

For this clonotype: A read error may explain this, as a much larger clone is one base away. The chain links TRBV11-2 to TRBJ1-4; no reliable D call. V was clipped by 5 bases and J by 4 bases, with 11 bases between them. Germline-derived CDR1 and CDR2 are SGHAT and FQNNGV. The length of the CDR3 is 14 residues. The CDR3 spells CASSPRHSNEKLFF. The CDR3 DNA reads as TGTGCCAGCAGCCCTCGGCACAGTAATGAAAAACTGTTTTTT.